The clone carrying this TCR beta chain showed up many times. What it binds is not known. The record originates from a study of blood T cells in healthy people across ages. The V end was cut by 6 bases, the J end by 8 bases, with 14 bases between. Per the germline V gene, CDR1 is DFQATT and CDR2 is SNEGSKA (reference sequence). The CDR3 runs 12 residues. Findings and caveats of the study: A strong correlation was found between TCR beta diversity and the percentage of naive T cells. What prevented conclusive comparison of naive and antigen-experienced cells was that PBMCs were unsorted.

The second PCR ran roughly 6 to 11 cycles with a sample-barcoded 5' primer and J-beta primers. TCRdb itself ran the 5' RACE reads through MiXCR, one entry per CDR3 protein. Of 1.4 million to 1.5 million distinct CDR3 sequences in the sample, approximately 42% were seen once. The chain links TRBV20-1 to TRBJ2-1, with D tentatively TRBD1 (5 bases). The sample comprised blood. The receptor's source is a young woman in good health. CDR3 nucleotides: TGCAGTGCCCAGCTAGGGGTCGATGAGCAGTTCTTC. It translates to CSAQLGVDEQFF.